This is a list of T cell receptor beta chains from one sample in a study of cytomegalovirus exposure and HLA in healthy donors. Assay: immunoSEQ multiplex PCR; the TCRdb copy retains only in-frame clones and omits some. The sample shows fewer than 55,000 clones, roughly 92% of them seen only once. The material sequenced was PBMCs. These receptors were taken from a man aged 18-30 years in good health and CMV-seronegative. CDR3s include the opening cysteine and the closing phenylalanine or tryptophan.

v_gene: TRBV13; j_gene: TRBJ2-1; CDR3aa: CASSPRTSGINEQFF
v_gene: TRBV28; j_gene: TRBJ2-3; CDR3aa: CASSLFGTSGRASTDTQYF
v_gene: TRBV7-9; j_gene: TRBJ2-1; CDR3aa: CASSLARAGSYNEQFF
v_gene: TRBV7-3; j_gene: TRBJ2-7; CDR3aa: CASSGDLPGTSGRADFYEQYF
v_gene: TRBV7-2; j_gene: TRBJ2-3; CDR3aa: CASSLRQGTDTQYF
v_gene: TRBV9; j_gene: TRBJ2-6; CDR3aa: CASKKNSGAGANVLTF
v_gene: TRBV11-3; j_gene: TRBJ1-1; CDR3aa: CASSFLGGANTEAFF
v_gene: TRBV9; j_gene: TRBJ1-3; CDR3aa: CASSLRPGHDTIYF
v_gene: TRBV5-1; j_gene: TRBJ2-7; CDR3aa: CASSRDSLSYEQYF
v_gene: TRBV28; j_gene: TRBJ2-3; CDR3aa: CASRAPRGTDTQYF
v_gene: TRBV11-2; j_gene: TRBJ2-3; CDR3aa: CASSSIVYRGGDTQYF
v_gene: TRBV7-6; j_gene: TRBJ2-1; CDR3aa: CASSFPIRPNGMRESDEQFF
v_gene: TRBV6-4; j_gene: TRBJ2-1; CDR3aa: CASSEPLAGVRFCNEQFF
v_gene: TRBV18; j_gene: TRBJ1-2; CDR3aa: CASSPLDAAGGYTF
v_gene: TRBV6-6; j_gene: TRBJ1-5; CDR3aa: CASRGQGGSSNQPQHF
v_gene: TRBV30; j_gene: TRBJ2-5; CDR3aa: CAWKGQGQETQYF
v_gene: TRBV19; j_gene: TRBJ2-1; CDR3aa: CASRRASGRGNEQFF
v_gene: TRBV6-5; j_gene: TRBJ1-1; CDR3aa: CATHSGTQNTEAFF
v_gene: TRBV7-9; j_gene: TRBJ2-7; CDR3aa: CASSLRGTGDEQYF
v_gene: TRBV9; j_gene: TRBJ2-1; CDR3aa: CASSVVVRASGNEQFF
v_gene: TRBV7-3; j_gene: TRBJ2-5; CDR3aa: CASSLVGRETQYF
v_gene: TRBV7-3; j_gene: TRBJ2-1; CDR3aa: CASSLTSGLYNEQFF
v_gene: TRBV10-3; j_gene: TRBJ2-7; CDR3aa: CAISAADYEQYF
v_gene: TRBV5-4; j_gene: TRBJ2-2; CDR3aa: CASSLVGGPNTGELFF
v_gene: TRBV2; j_gene: TRBJ1-5; CDR3aa: CASSPGTGMYQPQHF
v_gene: TRBV5-1; j_gene: TRBJ2-5; CDR3aa: CASSAGRAGPPETQYF
v_gene: TRBV15; j_gene: TRBJ2-6; CDR3aa: CATSGSQGTGANVLTF
v_gene: TRBV27; j_gene: TRBJ2-3; CDR3aa: CASRLNRLAGDTDTQYF
v_gene: TRBV18; j_gene: TRBJ2-5; CDR3aa: CASSPQAEAVGTQYF
v_gene: TRBV2; j_gene: TRBJ1-2; CDR3aa: CASSEASGYGYTF
v_gene: TRBV7-8; j_gene: TRBJ2-7; CDR3aa: CASSLVGNEQYF
v_gene: TRBV9; j_gene: TRBJ2-2; CDR3aa: CASSVEKGRHTGELFF
v_gene: TRBV5-8; j_gene: TRBJ2-7; CDR3aa: CASSRPGTSINEQYF